The clone carrying this TCR beta chain was observed a single time. Its specificity is not known. Germline and junction disagree at one end, which may indicate a read error. CDR3 length equals 15 residues. The germline gives CDR1 SGHAT, CDR2 FQNNGV. Primers used in a second PCR of roughly 6 to 12 cycles were a sample-barcoded 5' primer and a J-beta primer mix. TCRdb re-analysed the 5' RACE reads in MiXCR, keeping a single row per CDR3 protein. This table holds 900,000 to 950,000 distinct CDR3 sequences, 29% found once. Collection of roughly 10 milliliters of peripheral blood was performed for each donor. Each sample had at least 6 million PBMCs isolated. The data originate from a study of blood T cells in healthy people across ages. General study points: There was a strong correlation between TCR beta diversity and naive T cell percentage.

These data are also associated with another study on T cells of mothers and their children.

This clonotype was sampled from a woman in her forties in good health. The chain combines TRBV11-2 with TRBJ1-1; no reliable D call. Sequencing used blood. CDR3 residues: CAGSLSSAMNTEAFF. The CDR3 bases are TGTGCCGGCAGCTTATCGAGCGCTATGAACACTGAAGCTTTCTTT. Combining the CDR3 with reference TRBV11-2 and TRBJ1-1 gives the whole variable domain EAGVAQSPRYKIIEKRQSVAFWCNPISGHATLYWYQQILGQGPKLLIQFQNNGVVDDSQLPKDRFSAERLKGVDSTLKIQPAKLEDSAVYLCAGSLSSAMNTEAFFGQGTRLTVV.